This entry features one T cell receptor beta chain sequence. This entry is derived from a study of blood T cell repertoires in COVID-19. Study at large: Samples came from the United States, Italy and Spain, spanning acute and convalescent COVID-19.

The method was immunoSEQ multiplex PCR; TCRdb's version includes in-frame clones alone and lacks a portion of them. This sample has about 310,000 clones, with roughly 84% found just once. The CDR3 is 13 residues long. Germline CDR1 and CDR2: SGHAT and FQNNGV. Trimming removed 3 bases at V and 2 bases at J, with 5 bases between. This TCR was sampled from a man aged 50-59 years with active or convalescent COVID-19. The sequenced sample was peripheral blood. The chain has TRBV11-2 and TRBJ1-3; no clear D. This CDR3 reads CASSFEPGNTIYF. The CDR3 region has the DNA TGTGCCAGCAGCTTCGAGCCTGGAAACACCATATATTTT.